This T cell receptor (beta chain) was sequenced during a study of CD8+ T cells in alopecia areata. Those with alopecia areata gave lesional scalp punch biopsies and peripheral blood. Trimming shortened V by 5 bases and J by 5 bases, and 6 bases separated the two germline ends. The CDR3 is 11 residues long. CDR1 and CDR2 from the germline V gene are SGHVS and FNYEAQ. Regarding the study as a whole: Among patients, TCR sharing was less clear than in mice, a difference possibly due in part to HLA diversity in the patient population.

Extracted RNA was reverse transcribed into cDNA, the sequencing template. Produced via immunoSEQ multiplex PCR; TCRdb's table is partial and in-frame only. The data hold hundreds of thousands of clones, with roughly two thirds observed a single time. Comments on this clone: Its antigen is still unknown.

The source of this sequence is a human donor with alopecia areata. The chain links TRBV7-6 to TRBJ2-5; D unresolved. The material was CD4+ T cells sorted from blood, obtained at week 0. CDR3 nucleotide sequence: TGTGCCAGCAGCCCCGGGGAGACCCAGTACTTC. This codes for CASSPGETQYF.